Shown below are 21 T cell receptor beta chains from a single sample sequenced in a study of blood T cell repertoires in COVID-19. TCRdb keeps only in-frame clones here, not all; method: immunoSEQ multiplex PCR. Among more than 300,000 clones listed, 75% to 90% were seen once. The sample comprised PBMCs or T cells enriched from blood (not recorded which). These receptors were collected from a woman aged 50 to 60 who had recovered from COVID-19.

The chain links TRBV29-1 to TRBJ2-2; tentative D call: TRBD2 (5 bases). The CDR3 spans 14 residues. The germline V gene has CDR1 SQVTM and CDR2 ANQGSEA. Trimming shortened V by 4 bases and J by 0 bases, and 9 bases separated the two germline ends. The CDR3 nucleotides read TGCAGCGTTGCGGGGAACACGAACACCGGGGAGCTGTTTTTT. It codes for CSVAGNTNTGELFF.

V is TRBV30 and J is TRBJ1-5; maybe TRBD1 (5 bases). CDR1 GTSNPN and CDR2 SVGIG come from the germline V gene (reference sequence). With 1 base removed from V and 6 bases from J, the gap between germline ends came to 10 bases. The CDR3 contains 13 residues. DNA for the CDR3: TGTGCCTGGAGTGCGGGGGGAGGTCAGCCCCAGCATTTT. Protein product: CAWSAGGGQPQHF.

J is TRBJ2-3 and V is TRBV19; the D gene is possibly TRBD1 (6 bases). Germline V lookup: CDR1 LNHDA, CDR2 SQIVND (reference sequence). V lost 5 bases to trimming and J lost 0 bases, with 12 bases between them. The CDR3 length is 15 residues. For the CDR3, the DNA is TGTGCCAGTAGTCCGGGGACAATTAGCACAGATACGCAGTATTTT. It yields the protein CASSPGTISTDTQYF.

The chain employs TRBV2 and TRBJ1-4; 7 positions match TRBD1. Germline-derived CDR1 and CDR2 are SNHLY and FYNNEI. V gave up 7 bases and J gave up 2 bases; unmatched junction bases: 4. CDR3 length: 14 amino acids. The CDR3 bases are TGTGCCAGCACTACGACAGGGACTAATGAAAAACTGTTTTTT. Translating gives CASTTTGTNEKLFF.

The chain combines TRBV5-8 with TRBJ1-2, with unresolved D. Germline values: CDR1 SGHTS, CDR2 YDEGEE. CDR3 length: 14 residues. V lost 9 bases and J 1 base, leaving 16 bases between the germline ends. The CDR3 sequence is CATAFLRRNYGYTF. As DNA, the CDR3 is TGTGCCACCGCTTTCCTGAGGCGTAACTATGGCTACACCTTC. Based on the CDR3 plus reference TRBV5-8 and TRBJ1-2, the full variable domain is EAGVTQSPTHLIKTRGQQATLRCSPISGHTSVYWYQQALGLGLQFLLWYDEGEERNRGNFPPRFSGRQFPNYSSELNVNALELEDSALYLCATAFLRRNYGYTFGSGTRLTVV.

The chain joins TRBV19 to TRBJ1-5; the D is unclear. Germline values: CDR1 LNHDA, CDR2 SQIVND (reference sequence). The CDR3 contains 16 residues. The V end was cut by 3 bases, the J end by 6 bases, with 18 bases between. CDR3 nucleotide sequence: TGTGCCAGTAGTATTAAAGCGGGGATCTTCGCTCAGCCCCAGCATTTT. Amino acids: CASSIKAGIFAQPQHF.

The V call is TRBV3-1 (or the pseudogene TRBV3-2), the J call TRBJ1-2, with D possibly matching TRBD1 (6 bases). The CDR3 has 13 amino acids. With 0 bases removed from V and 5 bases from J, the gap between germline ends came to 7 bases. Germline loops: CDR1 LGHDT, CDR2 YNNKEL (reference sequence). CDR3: CASSQDQGYGYTF. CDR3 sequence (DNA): TGTGCCAGCAGCCAAGATCAGGGGTATGGCTACACCTTC.

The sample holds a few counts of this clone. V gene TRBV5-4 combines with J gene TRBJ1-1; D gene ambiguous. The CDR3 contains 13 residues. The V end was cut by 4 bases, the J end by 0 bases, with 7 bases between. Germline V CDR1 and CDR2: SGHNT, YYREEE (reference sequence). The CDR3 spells CASSAVMNTEAFF. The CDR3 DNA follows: TGTGCCAGCAGCGCGGTTATGAACACTGAAGCTTTCTTT.

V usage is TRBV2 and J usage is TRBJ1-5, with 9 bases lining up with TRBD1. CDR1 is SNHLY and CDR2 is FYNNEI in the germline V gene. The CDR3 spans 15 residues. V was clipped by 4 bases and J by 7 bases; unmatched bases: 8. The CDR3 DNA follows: TGTGCCAGCAGTGGGACAGGGGCTTTGAGGCAGCCCCAGCATTTT. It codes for CASSGTGALRQPQHF. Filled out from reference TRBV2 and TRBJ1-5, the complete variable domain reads EPEVTQTPSHQVTQMGQEVILRCVPISNHLYFYWYRQILGQKVEFLVSFYNNEISEKSEIFDDQFSVERPDGSNFTLKIRSTKLEDSAMYFCASSGTGALRQPQHFGDGTRLSIL.

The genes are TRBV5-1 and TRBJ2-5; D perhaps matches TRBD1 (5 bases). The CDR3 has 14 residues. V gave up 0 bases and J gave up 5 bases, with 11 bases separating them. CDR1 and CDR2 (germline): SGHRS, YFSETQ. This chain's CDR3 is CASSLVGVHETQYF. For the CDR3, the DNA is TGCGCCAGCAGCTTGGTAGGGGTTCACGAGACCCAGTACTTC.

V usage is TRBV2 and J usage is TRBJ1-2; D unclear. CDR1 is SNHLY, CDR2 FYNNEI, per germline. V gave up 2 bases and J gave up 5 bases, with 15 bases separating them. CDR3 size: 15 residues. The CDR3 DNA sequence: TGTGCCAGCAGTGAATACGGCCGAGGAGGGTATGGCTACACCTTC. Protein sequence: CASSEYGRGGYGYTF.

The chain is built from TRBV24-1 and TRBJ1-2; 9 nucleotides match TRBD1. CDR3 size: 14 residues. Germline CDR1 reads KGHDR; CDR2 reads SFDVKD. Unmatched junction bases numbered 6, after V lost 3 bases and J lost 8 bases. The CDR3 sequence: CATSDRDRVTGYTF. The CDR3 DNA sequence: TGTGCCACCAGTGATAGGGACAGGGTAACAGGCTACACCTTC.

The CDR3 reads CASSPQQGPSTNEQFF. The CDR3 DNA sequence: TGTGCCAGCTCACCCCAACAGGGTCCTTCTACCAATGAGCAGTTCTTC. The chain employs TRBV18 and TRBJ2-1, with a weak D call TRBD1 (6 bases). V lost 3 bases and J 6 bases, leaving 18 bases between the germline ends. The CDR3 is 16 amino acids. Germline V CDR1 and CDR2: KGHSH, LQKENI.

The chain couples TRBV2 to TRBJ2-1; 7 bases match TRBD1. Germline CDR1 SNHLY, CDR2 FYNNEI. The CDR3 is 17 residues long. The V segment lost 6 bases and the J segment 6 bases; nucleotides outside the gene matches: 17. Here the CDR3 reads CASSKLDRVFRGNEQFF. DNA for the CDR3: TGTGCCAGCAGCAAACTCGACAGGGTCTTTCGGGGCAATGAGCAGTTCTTC.

The DNA of the CDR3 is TGTGCCAGCAGCCGGACAGCATCCTATGGCTACACCTTC. This encodes CASSRTASYGYTF. The chain recombines TRBV7-9 with TRBJ1-2, with D perhaps matching TRBD1 (6 bases). V was shortened by 5 bases and J by 4 bases, with 11 bases between the two germline ends. Germline V gene sequence: CDR1 SEHNR, CDR2 FQNEAQ (reference sequence). This CDR3 spans 13 amino acids.

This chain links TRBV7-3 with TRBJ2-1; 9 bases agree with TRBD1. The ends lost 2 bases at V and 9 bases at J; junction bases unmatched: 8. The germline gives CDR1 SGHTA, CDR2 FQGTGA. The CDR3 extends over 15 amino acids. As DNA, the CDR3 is TGTGCCAGCAGCTTATCACAGGGGGCTCATGGTGAGCAGTTCTTC. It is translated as CASSLSQGAHGEQFF.

Here the CDR3 reads CASSPPPPGNGELFF. For the CDR3, the DNA is TGTGCCAGCAGCCCTCCACCTCCGGGTAACGGGGAGCTGTTTTTT. The chain recombines TRBV11-3 with TRBJ2-2; unclear D gene. CDR3 length: 15 residues. Between the trimmed V and J ends, which lost 5 bases and 7 bases, there was a span of 17 bases. Looked up from germline, CDR1 is SGHNT and CDR2 is YENEEA.

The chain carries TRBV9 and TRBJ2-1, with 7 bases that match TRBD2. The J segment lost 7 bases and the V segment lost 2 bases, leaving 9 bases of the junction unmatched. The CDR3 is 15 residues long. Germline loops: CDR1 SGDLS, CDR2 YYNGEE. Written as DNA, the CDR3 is TGTGCCAGCAGCGTGGAGGCGGGAGTCAGAAATGAGCAGTTCTTC. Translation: CASSVEAGVRNEQFF.

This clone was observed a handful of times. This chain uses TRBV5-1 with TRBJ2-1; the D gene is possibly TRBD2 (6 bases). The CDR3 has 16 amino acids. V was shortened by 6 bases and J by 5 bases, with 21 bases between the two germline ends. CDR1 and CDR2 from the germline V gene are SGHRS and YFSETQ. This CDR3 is CASNPLSGLADNEQFF. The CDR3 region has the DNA TGCGCCAGCAACCCCCTCAGCGGGCTTGCGGACAATGAGCAGTTCTTC.

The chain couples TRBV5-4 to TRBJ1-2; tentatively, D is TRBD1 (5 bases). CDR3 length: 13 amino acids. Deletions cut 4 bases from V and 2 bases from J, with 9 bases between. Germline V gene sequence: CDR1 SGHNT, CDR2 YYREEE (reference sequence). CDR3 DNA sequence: TGTGCCAGCAGCCTGGACACCAACTATGGCTACACCTTC. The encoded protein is CASSLDTNYGYTF.

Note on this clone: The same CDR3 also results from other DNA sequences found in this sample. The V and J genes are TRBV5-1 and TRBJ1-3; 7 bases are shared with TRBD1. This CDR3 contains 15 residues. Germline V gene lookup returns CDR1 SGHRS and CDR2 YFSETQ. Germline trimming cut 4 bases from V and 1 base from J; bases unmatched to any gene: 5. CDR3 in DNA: TGCGCCAGCAGCCTGGGACAGTCGTCTGGAAACACCATATATTTT. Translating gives CASSLGQSSGNTIYF.